The entry below gives a single T cell receptor beta chain sequence along with its context. The sample is drawn from a study of blood T cell repertoires in COVID-19. Across the whole study: Acute and convalescent COVID-19 specimens originated in the United States, Italy and Spain.

The length of the CDR3 is 14 residues. Germline V gives CDR1 SNHLY, CDR2 FYNNEI. With 9 bases clipped from V and 5 bases from J, the junction kept 9 bases outside the gene matches. Authors' processing steps: Using reference gene primer amplification, nucleated cell counts were estimated. Some clones are missing from TCRdb's copy, which holds only in-frame ones; the method was immunoSEQ multiplex PCR. V and J calls and clone size are as listed in that table; D and trimming were resolved from the DNA. This table holds under 300,000 clones, more than 70% found once. The origin of this receptor is a man older than 75 with acute or convalescent COVID-19. J is TRBJ1-4 and V is TRBV2; TRBD1 agrees at 7 bases. Material for sequencing was peripheral blood. CDR3 protein: CASERTGRNEKLFF. DNA for the CDR3: TGTGCCAGTGAGAGGACAGGTAGAAATGAAAAACTGTTTTTT.